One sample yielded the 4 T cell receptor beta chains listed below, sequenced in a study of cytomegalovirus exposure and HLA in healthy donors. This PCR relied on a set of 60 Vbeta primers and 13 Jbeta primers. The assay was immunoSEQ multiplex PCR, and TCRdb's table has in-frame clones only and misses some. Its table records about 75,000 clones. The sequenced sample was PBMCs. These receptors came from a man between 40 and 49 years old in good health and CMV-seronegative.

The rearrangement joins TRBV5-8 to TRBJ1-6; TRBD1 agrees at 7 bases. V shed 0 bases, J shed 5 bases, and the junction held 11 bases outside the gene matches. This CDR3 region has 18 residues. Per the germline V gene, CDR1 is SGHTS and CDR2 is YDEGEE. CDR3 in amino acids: CASSLGTGDRLNNSPLHF. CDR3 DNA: TGTGCCAGCAGCTTGGGGACAGGAGACCGGCTAAATAATTCACCCCTCCACTTT.

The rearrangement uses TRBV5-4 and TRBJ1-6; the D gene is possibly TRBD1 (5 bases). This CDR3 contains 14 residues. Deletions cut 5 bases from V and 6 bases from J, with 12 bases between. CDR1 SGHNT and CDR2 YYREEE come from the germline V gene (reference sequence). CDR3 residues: CASRGGVANSPLHF. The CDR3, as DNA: TGTGCCAGCAGGGGAGGGGTTGCTAATTCACCCCTCCACTTT.

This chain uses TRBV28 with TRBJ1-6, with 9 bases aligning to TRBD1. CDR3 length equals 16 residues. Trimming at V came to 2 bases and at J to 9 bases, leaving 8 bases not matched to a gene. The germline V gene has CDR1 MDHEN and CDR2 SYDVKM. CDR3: CASSLEGQGRGSPLHF. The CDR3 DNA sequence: TGTGCCAGCAGTTTAGAAGGACAGGGGAGAGGTTCACCCCTCCACTTT.

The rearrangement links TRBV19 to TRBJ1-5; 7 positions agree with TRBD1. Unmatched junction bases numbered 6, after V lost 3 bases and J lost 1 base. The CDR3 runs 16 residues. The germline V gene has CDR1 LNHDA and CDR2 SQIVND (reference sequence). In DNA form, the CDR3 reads TGTGCCAGTAGTATCCCGACAGGGCTGAGCAATCAGCCCCAGCATTTT. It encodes CASSIPTGLSNQPQHF.